This T cell receptor (beta chain) comes out of a study of cytomegalovirus exposure and HLA in healthy donors. Worth noting for this clone: The antigen is not known.

Trimming took 4 bases from V and 2 from J, leaving 8 bases between them. Per the germline V gene, CDR1 is LNHDA and CDR2 is SQIVND (reference sequence). The CDR3 is 13 residues long. Primers included in the PCR were 60 Vbeta and 13 Jbeta primers. Produced via immunoSEQ multiplex PCR; TCRdb's table is partial and in-frame only. The sample lists more than 150,000 clones; approximately 82% were seen once. Healthy bone marrow donors made up the donor group. General study results and limits: The later analysis indicated that the majority of CMV-associated TCR beta chains appeared HLA-restricted. In a later analysis, at a false discovery rate of 0.05, some 15,000 TCR beta sequences were associated with HLA alleles.

The receptor was isolated from a girl aged 2 to 9 in good health and CMV-seropositive. Source material: PBMCs. The chain recombines TRBV19 with TRBJ1-2; D not resolved. CDR3 coding DNA: TGTGCCAGTAGTAGGCTGCCGAACTATGGCTACACCTTC. Protein sequence: CASSRLPNYGYTF.